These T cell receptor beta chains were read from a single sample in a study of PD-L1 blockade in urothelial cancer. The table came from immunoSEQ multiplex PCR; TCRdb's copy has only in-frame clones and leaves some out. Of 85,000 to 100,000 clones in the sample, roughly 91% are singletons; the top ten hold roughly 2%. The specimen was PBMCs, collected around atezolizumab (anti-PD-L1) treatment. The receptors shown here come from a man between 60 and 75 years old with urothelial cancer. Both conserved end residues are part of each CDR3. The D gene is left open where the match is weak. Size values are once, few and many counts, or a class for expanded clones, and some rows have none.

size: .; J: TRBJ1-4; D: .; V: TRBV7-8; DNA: TGTGCCAGCAGCTTAGTAGTGACAGCAACTAATGAAAAACTGTTTTTT; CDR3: CASSLVVTATNEKLFF
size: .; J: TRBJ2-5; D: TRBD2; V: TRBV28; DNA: TGTGCCAGCAGCTCGTTTCAAGCGGGAGGGGAGCAAGAGACCCAGTACTTC; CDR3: CASSSFQAGGEQETQYF
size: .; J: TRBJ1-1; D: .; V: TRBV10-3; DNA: TGTGCCATCAGGCGATCCTCTCTTGAAGCTTTCTTT; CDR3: CAIRRSSLEAFF
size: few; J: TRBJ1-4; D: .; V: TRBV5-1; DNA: TGCGCCAGCACCCGGGGTCCGGTTGGGGAAAAACTGTTTTTT; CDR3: CASTRGPVGEKLFF
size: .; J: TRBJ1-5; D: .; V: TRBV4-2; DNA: TGTGCCAGCAGCCAAGATGGGCAGAGTAGCAATCAGCCCCAGCATTTT; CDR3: CASSQDGQSSNQPQHF
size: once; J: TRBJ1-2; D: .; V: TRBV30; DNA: TGTGCCTGGAGTAGCTTTTTGTATGGCTACACCTTC; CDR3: CAWSSFLYGYTF
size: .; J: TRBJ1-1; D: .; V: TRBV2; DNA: TGTGCCAGCAGTGAATGGAGGGACGGTGAAGCTTTCTTT; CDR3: CASSEWRDGEAFF
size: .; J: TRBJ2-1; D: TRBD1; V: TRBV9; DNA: TGTGCCAGCAGAAAAGGACAGGGGACCTACAATGAGCAGTTCTTC; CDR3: CASRKGQGTYNEQFF
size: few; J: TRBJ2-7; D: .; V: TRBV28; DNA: TGTGCCAGCAACTCGCCCGGGAGTGTCTACGAGCAGTACTTC; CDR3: CASNSPGSVYEQYF
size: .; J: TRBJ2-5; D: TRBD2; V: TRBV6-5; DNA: TGTGCCAGCAGTTATAGCGGGGGCGCCCAAGAGACCCAGTACTTC; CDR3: CASSYSGGAQETQYF